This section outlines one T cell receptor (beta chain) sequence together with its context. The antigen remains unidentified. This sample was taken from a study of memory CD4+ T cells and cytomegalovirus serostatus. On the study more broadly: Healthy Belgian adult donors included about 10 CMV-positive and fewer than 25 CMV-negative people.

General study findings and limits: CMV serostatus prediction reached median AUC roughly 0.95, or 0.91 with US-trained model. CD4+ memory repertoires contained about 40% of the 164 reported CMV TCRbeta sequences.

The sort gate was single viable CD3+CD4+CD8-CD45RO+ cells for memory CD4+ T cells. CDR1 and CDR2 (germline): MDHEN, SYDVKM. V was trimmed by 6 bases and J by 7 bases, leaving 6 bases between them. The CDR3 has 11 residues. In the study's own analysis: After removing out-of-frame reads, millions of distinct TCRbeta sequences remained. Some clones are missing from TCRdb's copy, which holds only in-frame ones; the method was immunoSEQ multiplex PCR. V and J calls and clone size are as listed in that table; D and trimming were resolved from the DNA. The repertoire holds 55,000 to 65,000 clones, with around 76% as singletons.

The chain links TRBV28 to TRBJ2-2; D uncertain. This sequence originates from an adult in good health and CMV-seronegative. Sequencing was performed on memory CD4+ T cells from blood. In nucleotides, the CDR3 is TGTGCCAGCAGACTACTCGGGGAGCTGTTTTTT. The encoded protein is CASRLLGELFF.